A single sample is the source of the 22 T cell receptor beta chains below, sequenced in a study of T cell responses to AZD1222 COVID-19 vaccine. Libraries were prepared by immunoSEQ multiplex PCR; TCRdb keeps only in-frame clonotypes and omits some of them. The table has roughly 60,000 clones, 60% to 85% seen once. The material sequenced was peripheral blood, taken 28 days after the second AZD1222 dose. These receptors all stem from an adult who received the AZD1222 COVID-19 vaccine.

The V and J genes are TRBV2 and TRBJ1-5, with unresolved D. This CDR3 is built from 15 residues. Between the trimmed V and J ends, which lost 6 bases and 6 bases, there was a span of 18 bases. Germline CDR1 and CDR2: SNHLY and FYNNEI. The CDR3 here is CASSLGTGLVQPQHF. CDR3 in DNA: TGTGCCAGCAGCCTTGGAACGGGGTTGGTTCAGCCCCAGCATTTT.

The CDR3 region is CASKLTGEYEQYF. CDR3 coding DNA: TGTGCCAGCAAACTTACCGGGGAGTACGAGCAGTACTTC. This chain joins TRBV11-3 and TRBJ2-7, with D possibly TRBD2 on 5 matching bases. The CDR3 length is 13 residues. Deletions cut 7 bases from V and 4 bases from J, with 14 bases between. CDR1 is SGHNT and CDR2 is YENEEA in the germline V gene.

V gene TRBV14 combines with J gene TRBJ2-7; tentative D call: TRBD2 (6 bases). The V gene's germline CDR1 is SGHDN and CDR2 FVKESK. The CDR3 runs 11 residues. Trimming left V 4 bases short and J 7 bases short, with 8 bases between. CDR3 bases: TGTGCCAGCAGCCGCGGGGCGGAGCAGTACTTC. Its protein is CASSRGAEQYF.

The CDR3 loop reads CAIPKAGASVYGYTF. Written as DNA, the CDR3 is TGTGCCATCCCCAAGGCAGGGGCATCAGTCTATGGCTACACCTTC. The chain has TRBV28 and TRBJ1-2, with D possibly being TRBD1 (6 bases). Per germline, CDR1 MDHEN and CDR2 SYDVKM. The CDR3 covers 15 residues. With 10 bases removed from V and 4 bases from J, the gap between germline ends came to 22 bases.

V usage is TRBV18 and J usage is TRBJ1-1, with D unclear. V dropped 3 bases and J dropped 0 bases, with 5 bases sitting between them. The CDR3 is made up of 13 amino acids. CDR1 is KGHSH and CDR2 is LQKENI in the germline V gene. As DNA, the CDR3 is TGTGCCAGCTCACCTGATATGAACACTGAAGCTTTCTTT. It encodes CASSPDMNTEAFF. Full variable domain (rest looked up from reference TRBV18 and TRBJ1-1): NAGVMQNPRHLVRRRGQEARLRCSPMKGHSHVYWYRQLPEEGLKFMVYLQKENIIDESGMPKERFSAEFPKEGPSILRIQQVVRGDSAAYFCASSPDMNTEAFFGQGTRLTVV.

DNA of the CDR3: TGTGCCAGCAGTACTCAAACACTAACCCGGGGCGAAAGGGGTCAGCCCCAGCATTTT. As protein: CASSTQTLTRGERGQPQHF. The chain carries TRBV28 and TRBJ1-5; a weak D match, TRBD1 (5 bases). This CDR3 has 19 residues. Germline V lookup: CDR1 MDHEN, CDR2 SYDVKM. V was pared by 5 bases and J by 6 bases, with 29 bases between.

In nucleotides, the CDR3 is TGTGCCAGCAACAGTAACTATGGCTACACCTTC. As protein: CASNSNYGYTF. This chain joins TRBV28 and TRBJ1-2; D unclear. The CDR3 loop spans 11 amino acids. CDR1 is MDHEN and CDR2 is SYDVKM in the germline V gene. V lost 7 bases, J lost 1 base, and 4 bases lay in between.

As DNA, the CDR3 is TGTGCCAGCAGCTTAGCGGCGGGGCAGAACGAGCAGTACTTC. Its protein is CASSLAAGQNEQYF. V is TRBV7-9 and J is TRBJ2-7; a possible D gene is TRBD2 (6 bases). CDR3 length: 14 amino acids. Germline V gene data show CDR1 as SEHNR and CDR2 as FQNEAQ (reference sequence). V was trimmed by 0 bases and J by 5 bases, leaving 11 bases between them.

The chain joins TRBV6-5 to TRBJ1-5; D unclear. Germline CDR1 is MNHEY and CDR2 is SVGAGI. V dropped 7 bases and J dropped 3 bases, with 16 bases sitting between them. This CDR3 is built from 15 residues. The CDR3 DNA reads as TGTGCCAGCACTACGCAGCCGGGTGACAATCAGCCCCAGCATTTT. This gives the protein CASTTQPGDNQPQHF.

This chain uses TRBV2 with TRBJ1-2; maybe TRBD1 (5 bases). Germline V lookup: CDR1 SNHLY, CDR2 FYNNEI. V lost 7 bases and J 1 base, leaving 10 bases between the germline ends. The CDR3 is 13 residues long. The CDR3 protein is CASTRGVNYGYTF. DNA for the CDR3: TGTGCCAGCACAAGGGGAGTTAACTATGGCTACACCTTC.

The V call is TRBV19, the J call TRBJ1-1; 8 bases are a match to TRBD1. J was trimmed by 5 bases and V by 3 bases; bases with no gene match: 5. The CDR3 is 14 amino acids. Per germline, CDR1 LNHDA and CDR2 SQIVND (reference sequence). The CDR3 is CASSMGQVPTEAFF. DNA for the CDR3: TGTGCCAGTAGTATGGGACAGGTCCCGACTGAAGCTTTCTTT.

V gene TRBV3-1 (or the pseudogene TRBV3-2) combines with J gene TRBJ2-7, with D possibly being TRBD2 (6 bases). Germline V gene sequence: CDR1 LGHDT, CDR2 YNNKEL (reference sequence). This CDR3 has 13 residues. Trimming stripped 7 bases from V and 0 bases from J, with 10 bases between. CDR3 region: CASKRASSYEQYF. In DNA, the CDR3 is TGTGCCAGCAAGCGGGCGAGCTCCTACGAGCAGTACTTC.

The V gene is TRBV12-3 or TRBV12-4, the J gene TRBJ2-7; 7 nucleotides align to TRBD1. V was pared by 6 bases and J by 2 bases, with 4 bases of the junction left unmatched. This CDR3 contains 13 residues. The CDR3 coding sequence is TGTGCCAGCAGCTTGGGACAGCCCTACGAGCAGTACTTC. As protein: CASSLGQPYEQYF.

V and J are TRBV6-2 or TRBV6-3 and TRBJ1-5; weak D call: TRBD1 (5 bases). Germline-derived CDR1 and CDR2 are MNHEY and SVGEGT. The CDR3 length is 19 residues. V dropped 2 bases and J dropped 0 bases, with 20 bases sitting between them. This CDR3 reads CASSYPRGDLKYSNQPQHF. The CDR3 DNA is TGTGCCAGCAGTTACCCAAGAGGGGATCTAAAATATAGCAATCAGCCCCAGCATTTT.

This clone was seen only a few times. This rearrangement joins TRBV7-2 to TRBJ1-2; no clear D. The CDR3 loop spans 13 amino acids. The V end lost 8 bases, the J end lost 8 bases, and 18 bases lay between the germline ends. Germline values: CDR1 SGHTA, CDR2 FQGNSA. The CDR3 region is CASGKEDQRGYTF. The CDR3 DNA is TGTGCCAGCGGGAAGGAGGACCAGAGGGGCTACACCTTC.

This chain uses TRBV28 with TRBJ2-4, with D hard to call. The CDR3 covers 15 residues. V was shortened by 2 bases and J by 3 bases, with 11 bases between the two germline ends. Looked up from germline, CDR1 is MDHEN and CDR2 is SYDVKM. CDR3 protein: CASSLGGVGKNIQYF. The DNA of the CDR3 is TGTGCCAGCAGTTTAGGTGGCGTAGGCAAAAACATTCAGTACTTC. Supplemented by reference TRBV28 and TRBJ2-4, the full variable domain reads DVKVTQSSRYLVKRTGEKVFLECVQDMDHENMFWYRQDPGLGLRLIYFSYDVKMKEKGDIPEGYSVSREKKERFSLILESASTNQTSMYLCASSLGGVGKNIQYFGAGTRLSVL.

This sequence joins TRBV6-5 and TRBJ2-2; the D gene is possibly TRBD1 (5 bases). Germline assignment: CDR1 MNHEY and CDR2 SVGAGI. V dropped 4 bases and J dropped 5 bases, with 14 bases sitting between them. This CDR3 spans 15 amino acids. The CDR3 loop is CASSLRSAGTGELFF. In nucleotides, the CDR3 is TGTGCCAGCAGTTTAAGGTCTGCAGGGACCGGGGAGCTGTTTTTT.

This chain links TRBV14 with TRBJ2-2, with no clear D. The germline CDR1 and CDR2 sequences are SGHDN and FVKESK. V lost 2 bases to trimming and J lost 1 base, with 2 bases between them. This CDR3 is 13 amino acids long. The CDR3 DNA reads as TGTGCCAGCAGCCAACAGAACACCGGGGAGCTGTTTTTT. Amino acids: CASSQQNTGELFF.

This chain uses TRBV11-2 with TRBJ1-1; weak D call: TRBD1 (5 bases). Per the germline V gene, CDR1 is SGHAT and CDR2 is FQNNGV. Trimming cost V 4 bases and J 10 bases, with 13 bases left between them. This CDR3 is built from 12 residues. The CDR3, as DNA: TGTGCCAGCAGCTACTCCCAGGGTGGAGCTTTCTTT. Amino acid sequence: CASSYSQGGAFF.

V gene TRBV15 combines with J gene TRBJ1-5; 9 nucleotides agree with TRBD1. The CDR3 is 14 residues long. V was clipped by 6 bases and J by 5 bases; unmatched bases: 5. CDR1 is LNHNV and CDR2 is YYDKDF in the germline V gene (reference sequence). Here the CDR3 reads CATSKGQGDQPQHF. CDR3 sequence (DNA): TGTGCCACCAGTAAGGGACAGGGTGATCAGCCCCAGCATTTT.

The genes are TRBV6-5 and TRBJ2-2; 7 bases line up with TRBD2. The CDR3 totals 14 residues. Germline trimming cut 7 bases from V and 6 bases from J; bases unmatched to any gene: 8. Germline-derived CDR1 and CDR2 are MNHEY and SVGAGI. The CDR3 bases are TGTGCCAGCAACCGGGACTACCATTCCGGGGAGCTGTTTTTT. Amino acids: CASNRDYHSGELFF.

The V gene is TRBV4-2, the J gene TRBJ2-5; 8 nucleotides agree with TRBD1. The CDR3 totals 14 residues. V lost 3 bases, J lost 4 bases, and 4 bases stayed unmatched. Germline loops: CDR1 LGHNA, CDR2 YNFKEQ. The chain's CDR3 is CASSQDRAVETQYF. In DNA form, the CDR3 reads TGTGCCAGCAGCCAGGACAGGGCAGTAGAGACCCAGTACTTC.